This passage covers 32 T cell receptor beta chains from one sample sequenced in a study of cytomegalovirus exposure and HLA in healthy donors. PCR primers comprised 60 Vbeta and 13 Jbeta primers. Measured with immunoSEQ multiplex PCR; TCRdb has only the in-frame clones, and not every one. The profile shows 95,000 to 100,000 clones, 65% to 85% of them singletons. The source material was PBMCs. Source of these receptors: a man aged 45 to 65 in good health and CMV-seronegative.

Here the CDR3 reads CASSLGLAGYEQYF. CDR3 coding DNA: TGTGCCAGCAGCCTCGGACTAGCGGGCTACGAGCAGTACTTC. The V gene is TRBV7-6, the J gene TRBJ2-7; TRBD2 aligns across 11 bases. The junction had 3 bases not matched to a gene; V was cut back by 5 bases and J by 3 bases. CDR1 is SGHVS, CDR2 FNYEAQ, per germline. The CDR3 has 14 residues.

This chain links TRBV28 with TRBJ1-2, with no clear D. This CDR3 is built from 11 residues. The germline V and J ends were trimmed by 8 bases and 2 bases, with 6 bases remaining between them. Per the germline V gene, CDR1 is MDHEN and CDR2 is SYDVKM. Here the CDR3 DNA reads TGTGCCAGCCAGGTAAACTATGGCTACACCTTC. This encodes CASQVNYGYTF.

The CDR3, as DNA: TGCGCCAGCAGCCCCAATAGCGGGGGGGAAGAGACCCAGTACTTC. Translation gives CASSPNSGGEETQYF. The rearrangement uses TRBV5-1 and TRBJ2-5; 11 nucleotides align to TRBD2. The V and J ends lost 4 bases and 3 bases, in that order; junction bases with no gene match: 5. CDR1 is SGHRS, CDR2 YFSETQ, per germline. The CDR3 is 15 residues long.

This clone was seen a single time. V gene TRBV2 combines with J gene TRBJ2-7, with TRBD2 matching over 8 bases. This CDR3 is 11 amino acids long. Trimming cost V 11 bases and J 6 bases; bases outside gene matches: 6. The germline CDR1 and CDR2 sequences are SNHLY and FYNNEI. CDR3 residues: CAGGLAGEQYF. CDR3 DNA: TGTGCCGGCGGACTAGCAGGCGAGCAGTACTTC.

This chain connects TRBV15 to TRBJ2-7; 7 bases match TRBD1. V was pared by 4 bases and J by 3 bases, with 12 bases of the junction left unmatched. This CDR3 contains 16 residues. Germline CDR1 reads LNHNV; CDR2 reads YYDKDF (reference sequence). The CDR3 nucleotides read TGTGCCACCAGCATCACGTGGGACAGAAGCCTCTACGAGCAGTACTTC. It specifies CATSITWDRSLYEQYF.

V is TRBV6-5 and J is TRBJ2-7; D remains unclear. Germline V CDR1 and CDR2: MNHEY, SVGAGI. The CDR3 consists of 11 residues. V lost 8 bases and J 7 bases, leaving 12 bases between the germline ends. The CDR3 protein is CASGSAREQYF. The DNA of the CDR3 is TGTGCCAGCGGCAGCGCGCGGGAGCAGTACTTC.

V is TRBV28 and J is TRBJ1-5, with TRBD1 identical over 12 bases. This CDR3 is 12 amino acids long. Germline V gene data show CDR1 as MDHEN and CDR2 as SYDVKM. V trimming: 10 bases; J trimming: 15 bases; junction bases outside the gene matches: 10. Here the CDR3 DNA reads TGTGCCACTCGACCGGGACAGGGGGCCGCGCATTTT. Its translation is CATRPGQGAAHF.

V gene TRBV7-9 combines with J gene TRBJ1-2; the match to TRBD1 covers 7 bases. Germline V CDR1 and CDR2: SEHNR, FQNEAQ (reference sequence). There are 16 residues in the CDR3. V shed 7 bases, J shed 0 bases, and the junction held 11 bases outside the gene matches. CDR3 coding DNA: TGTGCCAGCACCAGGGGGATTCTTGGAGCTAACTATGGCTACACCTTC. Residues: CASTRGILGANYGYTF.

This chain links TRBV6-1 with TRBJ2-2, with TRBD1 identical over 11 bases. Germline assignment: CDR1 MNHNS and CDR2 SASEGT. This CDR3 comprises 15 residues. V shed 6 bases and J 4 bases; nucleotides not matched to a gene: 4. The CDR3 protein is CASRAGTGGTGELFF. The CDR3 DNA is TGTGCCAGCAGAGCCGGGACAGGGGGCACCGGGGAGCTGTTTTTT.

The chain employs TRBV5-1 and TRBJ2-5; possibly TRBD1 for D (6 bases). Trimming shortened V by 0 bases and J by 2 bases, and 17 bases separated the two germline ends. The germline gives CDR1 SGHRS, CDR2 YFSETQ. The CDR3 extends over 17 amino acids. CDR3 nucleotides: TGCGCCAGCAGCTTGGCCACTGTTGTAGGGGGACAAGAGACCCAGTACTTC. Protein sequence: CASSLATVVGGQETQYF.

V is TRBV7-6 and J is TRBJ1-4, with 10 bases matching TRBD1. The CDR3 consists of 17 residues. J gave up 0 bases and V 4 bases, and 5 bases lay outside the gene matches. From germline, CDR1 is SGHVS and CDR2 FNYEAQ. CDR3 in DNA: TGTGCCAGCAGCTCGGGACAGGGGTTTTCAACTAATGAAAAACTGTTTTTT. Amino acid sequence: CASSSGQGFSTNEKLFF.

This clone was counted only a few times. The CDR3 DNA sequence: TGTGCCAGCACGACGGGGGACGGGAGTCAGCCCCAGCATTTT. As protein: CASTTGDGSQPQHF. The chain links TRBV7-9 to TRBJ1-5, with D perhaps matching TRBD1 (5 bases). Trimming removed 7 bases from V and 6 bases from J, with 16 bases in between. The germline CDR1 and CDR2 sequences are SEHNR and FQNEAQ (reference sequence). This CDR3 spans 14 amino acids.

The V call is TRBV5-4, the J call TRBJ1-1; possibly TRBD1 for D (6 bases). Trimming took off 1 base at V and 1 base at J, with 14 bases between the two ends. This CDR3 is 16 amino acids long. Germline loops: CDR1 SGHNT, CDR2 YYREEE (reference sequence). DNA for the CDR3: TGTGCCAGCAGCTTGAGCTGGGACATAACGAACACTGAAGCTTTCTTT. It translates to CASSLSWDITNTEAFF.

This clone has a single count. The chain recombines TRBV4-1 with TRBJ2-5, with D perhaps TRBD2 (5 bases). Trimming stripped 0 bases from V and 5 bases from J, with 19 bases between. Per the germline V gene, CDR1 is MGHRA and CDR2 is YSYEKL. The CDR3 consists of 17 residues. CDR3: CASSQDPGRAGKETQYF. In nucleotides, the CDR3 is TGCGCCAGCAGCCAAGATCCCGGACGGGCGGGTAAGGAGACCCAGTACTTC.

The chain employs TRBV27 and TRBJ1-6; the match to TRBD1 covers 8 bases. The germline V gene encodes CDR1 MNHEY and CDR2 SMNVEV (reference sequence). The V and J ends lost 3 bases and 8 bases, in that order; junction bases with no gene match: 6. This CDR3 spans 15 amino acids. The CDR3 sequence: CASSLTGEKDSPLHF. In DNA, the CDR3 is TGTGCCAGCAGTTTGACAGGGGAAAAGGATTCACCCCTCCACTTT.

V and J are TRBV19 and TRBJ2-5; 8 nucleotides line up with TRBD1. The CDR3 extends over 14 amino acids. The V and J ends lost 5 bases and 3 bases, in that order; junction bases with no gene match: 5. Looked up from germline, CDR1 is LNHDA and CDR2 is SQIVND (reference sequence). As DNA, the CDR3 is TGTGCCAGTAGTGACCCGGACAGGGAAGAGACCCAGTACTTC. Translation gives CASSDPDREETQYF.

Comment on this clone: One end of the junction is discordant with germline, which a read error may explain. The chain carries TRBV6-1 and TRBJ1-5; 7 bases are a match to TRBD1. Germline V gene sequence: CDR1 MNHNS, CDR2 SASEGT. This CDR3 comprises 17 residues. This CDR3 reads CASSEVRGPPLHQAQHF. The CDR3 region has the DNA TGTGCCAGCAGTGAAGTAAGGGGGCCCCCTTTGCATCAGGCCCAGCATTTT.

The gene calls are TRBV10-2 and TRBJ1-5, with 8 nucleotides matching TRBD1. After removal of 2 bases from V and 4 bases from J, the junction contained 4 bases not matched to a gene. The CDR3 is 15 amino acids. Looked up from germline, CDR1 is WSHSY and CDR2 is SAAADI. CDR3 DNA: TGCGCCAGCAGTGAGAGGACAGGGTTAAATCAGCCCCAGCATTTT. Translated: CASSERTGLNQPQHF.

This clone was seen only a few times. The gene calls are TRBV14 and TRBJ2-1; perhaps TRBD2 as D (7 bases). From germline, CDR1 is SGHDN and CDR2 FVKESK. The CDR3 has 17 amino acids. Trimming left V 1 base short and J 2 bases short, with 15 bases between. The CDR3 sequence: CASSQARGEGAYNEQFF. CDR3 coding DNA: TGTGCCAGCAGCCAAGCCCGAGGGGAGGGGGCCTACAATGAGCAGTTCTTC.

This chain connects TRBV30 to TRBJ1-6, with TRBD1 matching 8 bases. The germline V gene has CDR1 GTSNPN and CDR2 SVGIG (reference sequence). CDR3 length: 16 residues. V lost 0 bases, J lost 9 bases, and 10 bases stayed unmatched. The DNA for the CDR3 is TGTGCCTGGAGTGTACAGGACAGGGCAAGGGGTTCACCCCTCCACTTT. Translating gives CAWSVQDRARGSPLHF.

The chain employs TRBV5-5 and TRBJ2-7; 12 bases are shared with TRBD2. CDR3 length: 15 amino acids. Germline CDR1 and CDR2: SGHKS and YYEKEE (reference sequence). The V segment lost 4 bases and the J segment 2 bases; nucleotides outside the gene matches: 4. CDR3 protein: CASSLGLAGTYEQYF. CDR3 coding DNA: TGTGCCAGCAGCCTAGGACTAGCGGGAACCTACGAGCAGTACTTC. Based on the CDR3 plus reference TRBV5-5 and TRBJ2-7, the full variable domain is DAGVTQSPTHLIKTRGQQVTLRCSPISGHKSVSWYQQVLGQGPQFIFQYYEKEERGRGNFPDRFSARQFPNYSSELNVNALLLGDSALYLCASSLGLAGTYEQYFGPGTRLTVT.

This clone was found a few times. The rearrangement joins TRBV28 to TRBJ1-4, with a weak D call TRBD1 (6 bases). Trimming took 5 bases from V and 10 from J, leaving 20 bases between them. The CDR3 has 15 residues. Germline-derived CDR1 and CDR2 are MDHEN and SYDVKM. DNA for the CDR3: TGTGCCAGCAGTCGAGCCGGGACAAGCTGGAGAAAACTGTTTTTT. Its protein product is CASSRAGTSWRKLFF.

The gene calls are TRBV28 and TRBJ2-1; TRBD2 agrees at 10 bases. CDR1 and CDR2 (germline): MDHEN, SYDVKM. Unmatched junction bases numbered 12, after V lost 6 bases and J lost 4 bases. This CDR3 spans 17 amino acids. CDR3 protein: CASSFEPGTSAYNEQFF. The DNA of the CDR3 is TGTGCCAGCAGCTTCGAACCCGGGACTAGCGCGTACAATGAGCAGTTCTTC.

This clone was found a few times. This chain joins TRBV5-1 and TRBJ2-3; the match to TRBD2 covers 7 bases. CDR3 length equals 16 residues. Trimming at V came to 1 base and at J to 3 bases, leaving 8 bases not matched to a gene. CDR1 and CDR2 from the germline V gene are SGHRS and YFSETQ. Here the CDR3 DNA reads TGCGCCAGCAGCTTGACGGGGGGTTATTCGACAGATACGCAGTATTTT. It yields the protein CASSLTGGYSTDTQYF.

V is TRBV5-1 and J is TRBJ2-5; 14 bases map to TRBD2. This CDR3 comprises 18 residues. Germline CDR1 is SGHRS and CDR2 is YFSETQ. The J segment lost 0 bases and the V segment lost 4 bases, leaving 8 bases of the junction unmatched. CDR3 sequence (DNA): TGCGCCAGCAGCAAGGGACTAGCGGGAGTAACGTACCAAGAGACCCAGTACTTC. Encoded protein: CASSKGLAGVTYQETQYF.

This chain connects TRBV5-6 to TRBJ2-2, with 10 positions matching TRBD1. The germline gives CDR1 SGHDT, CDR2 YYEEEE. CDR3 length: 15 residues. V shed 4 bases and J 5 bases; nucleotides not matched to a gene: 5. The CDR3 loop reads CASSEGTGATGELFF. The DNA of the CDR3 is TGTGCCAGCAGCGAAGGGACAGGGGCGACCGGGGAGCTGTTTTTT.

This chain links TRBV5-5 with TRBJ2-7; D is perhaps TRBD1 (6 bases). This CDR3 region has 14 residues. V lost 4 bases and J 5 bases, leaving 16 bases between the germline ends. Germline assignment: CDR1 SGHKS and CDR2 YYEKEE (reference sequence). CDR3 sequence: CASSGTGTPHEQYF. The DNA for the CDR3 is TGTGCCAGCAGCGGAACCGGGACACCCCACGAGCAGTACTTC.

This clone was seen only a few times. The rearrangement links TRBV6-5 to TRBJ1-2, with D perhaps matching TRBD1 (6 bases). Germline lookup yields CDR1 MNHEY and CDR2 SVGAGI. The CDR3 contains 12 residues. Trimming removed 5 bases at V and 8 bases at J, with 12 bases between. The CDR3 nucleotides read TGTGCCAGCAGTCAAACAGGGTTCGGCTACACCTTC. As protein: CASSQTGFGYTF.

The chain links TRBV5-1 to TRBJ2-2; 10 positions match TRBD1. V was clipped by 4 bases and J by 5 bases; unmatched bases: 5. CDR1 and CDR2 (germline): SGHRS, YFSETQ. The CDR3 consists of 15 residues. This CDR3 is CASSEGQGLTGELFF. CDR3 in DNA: TGCGCCAGCAGCGAGGGACAGGGGTTAACCGGGGAGCTGTTTTTT.

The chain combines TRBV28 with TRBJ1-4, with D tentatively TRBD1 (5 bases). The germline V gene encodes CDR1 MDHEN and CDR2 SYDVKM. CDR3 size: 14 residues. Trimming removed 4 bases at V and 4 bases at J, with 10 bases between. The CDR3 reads CASSWGRVNEKLFF. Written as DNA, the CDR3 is TGTGCCAGCAGTTGGGGCAGGGTTAATGAAAAACTGTTTTTT.

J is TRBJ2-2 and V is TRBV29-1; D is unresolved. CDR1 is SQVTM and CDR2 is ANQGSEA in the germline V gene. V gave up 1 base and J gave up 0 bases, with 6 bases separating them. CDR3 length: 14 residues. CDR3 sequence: CSVEAVANTGELFF. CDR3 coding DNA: TGCAGCGTTGAAGCCGTTGCGAACACCGGGGAGCTGTTTTTT.

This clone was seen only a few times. The CDR3 loop reads CASSQWGDEQFF. The CDR3 nucleotides are TGTGCCAGCAGCCAGTGGGGGGACGAGCAGTTCTTC. The V gene is TRBV7-2, the J gene TRBJ2-1, with D maybe TRBD2 (6 bases). V gave up 5 bases and J gave up 10 bases, with 12 bases separating them. The germline V gene encodes CDR1 SGHTA and CDR2 FQGNSA. CDR3 length: 12 amino acids.